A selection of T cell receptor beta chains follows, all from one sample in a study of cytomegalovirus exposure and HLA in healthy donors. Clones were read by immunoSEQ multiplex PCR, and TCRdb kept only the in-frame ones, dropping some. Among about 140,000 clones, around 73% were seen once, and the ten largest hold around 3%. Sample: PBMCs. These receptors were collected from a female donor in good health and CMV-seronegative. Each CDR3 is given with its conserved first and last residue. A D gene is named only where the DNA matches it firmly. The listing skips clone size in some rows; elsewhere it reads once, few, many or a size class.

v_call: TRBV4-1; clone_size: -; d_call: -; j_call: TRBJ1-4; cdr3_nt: TGCGCCAGCAGCCAATTAATTACCTTGGGCCCCCTGAATGAAAAACTGTTTTTT; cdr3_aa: CASSQLITLGPLNEKLFF
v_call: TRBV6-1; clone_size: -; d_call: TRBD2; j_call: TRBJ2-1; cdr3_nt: TGTGCCAGCAGTGGACTAGCGACCTGGGATGAGCAGTTCTTC; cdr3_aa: CASSGLATWDEQFF
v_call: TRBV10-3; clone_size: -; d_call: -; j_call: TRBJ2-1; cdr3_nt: TGTGCCACACGGACTCGGCTCTCCTACAATGAGCAGTTCTTC; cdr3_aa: CATRTRLSYNEQFF
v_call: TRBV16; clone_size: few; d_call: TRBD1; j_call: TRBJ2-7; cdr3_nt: TGTGCCAGCAGCCAATTGGGACAGGCATACTCCTACGAGCAGTACTTC; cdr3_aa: CASSQLGQAYSYEQYF
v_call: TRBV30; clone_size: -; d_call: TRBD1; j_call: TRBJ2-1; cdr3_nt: TGTGCCTGGAGCACGGACAGGATCTCCTACAATGAGCAGTTCTTC; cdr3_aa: CAWSTDRISYNEQFF
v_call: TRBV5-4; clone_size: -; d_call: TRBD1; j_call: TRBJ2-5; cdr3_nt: TGTGCCAGCAGCTCATGGACAGGGCCGGAGACCCAGTACTTC; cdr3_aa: CASSSWTGPETQYF
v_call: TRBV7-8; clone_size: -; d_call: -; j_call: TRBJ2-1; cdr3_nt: TGTGCCAGCAGATTCAGCAGGGCACCCCGCAATGAGCAGTTCTTC; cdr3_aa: CASRFSRAPRNEQFF
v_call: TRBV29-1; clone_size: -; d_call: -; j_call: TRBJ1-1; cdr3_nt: TGCAGCGTTGAGGGCCCTGACAGACTTTATAACACTGAAGCTTTCTTT; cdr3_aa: CSVEGPDRLYNTEAFF
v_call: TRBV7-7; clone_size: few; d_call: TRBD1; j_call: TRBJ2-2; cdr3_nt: TGTGCTAGCAGCTTAGGGGCAGGGGGCGCGACCGGGGAGCTGTTTTTT; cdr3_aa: CASSLGAGGATGELFF
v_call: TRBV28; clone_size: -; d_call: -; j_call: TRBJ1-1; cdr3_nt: TGTGCCAGCAGCCTCCGGGACAATCCTTACACTGAAGCTTTCTTT; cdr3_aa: CASSLRDNPYTEAFF
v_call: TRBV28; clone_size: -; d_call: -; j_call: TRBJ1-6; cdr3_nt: TGTGCCAGCAGTTTATACAGGGATAATTCACCCCTCCACTTT; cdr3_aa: CASSLYRDNSPLHF
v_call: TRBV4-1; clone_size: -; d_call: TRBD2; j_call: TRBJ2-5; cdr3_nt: TGCGCCAGCGGAAGATTAGCGGGAGGGGGGGTGGAGACCCAGTACTTC; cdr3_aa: CASGRLAGGGVETQYF
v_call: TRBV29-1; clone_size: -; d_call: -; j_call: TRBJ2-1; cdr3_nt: TGCAGCGCCGGGGGTGATGAGCAGTTCTTC; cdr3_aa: CSAGGDEQFF
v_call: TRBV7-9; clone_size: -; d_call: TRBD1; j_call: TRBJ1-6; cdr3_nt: TGTGCCAGCAGCTTAGCGACAGGGCATAATTCACCCCTCCACTTT; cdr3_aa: CASSLATGHNSPLHF
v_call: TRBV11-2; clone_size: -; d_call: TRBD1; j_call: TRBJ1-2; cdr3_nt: TGTGCCAGCAGCACAGGGGGGAACTATGGCTACACCTTC; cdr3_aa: CASSTGGNYGYTF
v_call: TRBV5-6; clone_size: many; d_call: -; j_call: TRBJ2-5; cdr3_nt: TGTGCCAGCAGCTTGGGAGTAGCCTCGTCCGAGACCCAGTACTTC; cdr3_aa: CASSLGVASSETQYF
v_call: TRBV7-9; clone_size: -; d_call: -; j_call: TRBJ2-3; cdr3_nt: TGTGCCAGCAGCTTAGCGGGCGTACTGTATTTT; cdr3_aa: CASSLAGVLYF
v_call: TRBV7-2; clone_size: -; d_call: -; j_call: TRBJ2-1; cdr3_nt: TGTGCCAGCAGTCTTACCTACCGTTCCTACAATGAGCAGTTCTTC; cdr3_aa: CASSLTYRSYNEQFF
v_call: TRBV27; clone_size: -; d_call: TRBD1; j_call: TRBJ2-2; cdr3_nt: TGTGCCAGCAGTTTAAGTGTTGGGGACAGGGGCACCGGGGAGCTGTTTTTT; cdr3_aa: CASSLSVGDRGTGELFF
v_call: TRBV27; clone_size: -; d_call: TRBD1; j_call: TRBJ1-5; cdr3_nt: TGTGCCAGCAGTTTACGTCCCGGACAGGCTAGTACCCAGTATAGCAATCAGCCCCAGCATTTT; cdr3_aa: CASSLRPGQASTQYSNQPQHF
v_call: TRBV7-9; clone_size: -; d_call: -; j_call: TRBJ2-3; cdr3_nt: TGTGCCAGCAGCTTAGCGGACAGAGGACCGAACACAGATACGCAGTATTTT; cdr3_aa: CASSLADRGPNTDTQYF
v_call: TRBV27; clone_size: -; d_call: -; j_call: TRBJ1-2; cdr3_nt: TGTGCCAGCAGCTTGACAGGAGCTAACTATGGCTACACCTTC; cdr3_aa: CASSLTGANYGYTF
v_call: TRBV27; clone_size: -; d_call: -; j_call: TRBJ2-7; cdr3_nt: TGTGCCAGCAGTTCCCGTGCAAGCGGCTCCTACGAGCAGTACTTC; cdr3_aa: CASSSRASGSYEQYF
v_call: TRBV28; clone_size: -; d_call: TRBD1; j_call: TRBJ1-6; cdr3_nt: TGTGCCAGCAGAGTCGACAGGGGAAATTCACCCCTCCACTTT; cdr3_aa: CASRVDRGNSPLHF
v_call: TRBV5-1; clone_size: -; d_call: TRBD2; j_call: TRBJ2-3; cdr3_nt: TGCGCCAGCAGCTTGTTGACTAGCGGGTCCGCGGGAGATACGCAGTATTTT; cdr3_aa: CASSLLTSGSAGDTQYF
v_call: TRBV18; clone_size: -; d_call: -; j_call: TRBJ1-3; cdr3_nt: TGTGCCAGCTCAGAACTAGAAAGCTCTGGAAACACCATATATTTT; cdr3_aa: CASSELESSGNTIYF
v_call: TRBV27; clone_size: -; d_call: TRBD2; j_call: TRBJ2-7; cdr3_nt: TGTGCCAGCAGTGGGGGGGAGGACCTTCCCTACGAGCAGTACTTC; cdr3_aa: CASSGGEDLPYEQYF
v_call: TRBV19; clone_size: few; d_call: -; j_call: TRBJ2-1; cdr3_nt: TGTGCCAGTAGTATAGTCGGCGGAGGTGAGCAGTTCTTC; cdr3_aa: CASSIVGGGEQFF
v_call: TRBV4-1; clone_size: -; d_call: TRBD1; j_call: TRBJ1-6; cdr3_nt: TGCGCCAGCAGCCAAGACGGGGGACAGGGAAGTGATTCACCCCTCCACTTT; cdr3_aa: CASSQDGGQGSDSPLHF
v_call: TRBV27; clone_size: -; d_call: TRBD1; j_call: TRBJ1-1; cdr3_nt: TGTGCCAGCGGCCCCCTGACAGGGAGTGACGCTTTCTTT; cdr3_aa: CASGPLTGSDAFF
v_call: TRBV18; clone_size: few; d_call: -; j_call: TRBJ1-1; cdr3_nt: TGTGCCAGCTCACCAATAGTCAGAGGGAACACTGAAGCTTTCTTT; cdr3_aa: CASSPIVRGNTEAFF
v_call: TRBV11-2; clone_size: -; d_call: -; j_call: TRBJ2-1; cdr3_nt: TGTGCCAGCAGCCTGCAACAGGGTATCAATGAGCAGTTCTTC; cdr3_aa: CASSLQQGINEQFF
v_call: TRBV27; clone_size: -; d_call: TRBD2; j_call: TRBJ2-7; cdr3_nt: TGTGCCAGCAGTCCAGCCCCTAGCGGGATCTACGAGCAGTACTTC; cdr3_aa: CASSPAPSGIYEQYF